The sequence of this T cell receptor beta chain was determined in a study of vaccination effects on CD4 cells after COVID-19. Across the study: All participants had two doses of either the BNT162b2 or mRNA-1273 vaccine. They grew 1.8 million or so PBMC in each well, adding 10 IU/ml IL-2 and approximately 9.2 ug/ml peptides. Samples were given by two convalescent patients 16 days and one week before vaccination.

In its sample, this clone was seen a few times. The antigen is undetermined. CD4+ T cells were isolated after less than 13 days of culture. Notes on the study in general: In the late period after vaccination, infection- and vaccine-induced clones contracted markedly.

The table came from immunoSEQ multiplex PCR; TCRdb's copy has only in-frame clones and leaves some out. The sample carries 50,000 to 70,000 clones, about 72% recorded once. V shed 4 bases and J shed 1 base, with 14 bases lying between them. Looked up from germline, CDR1 is MGHRA and CDR2 is YSYEKL. The CDR3 extends over 16 amino acids. This chain connects TRBV4-1 to TRBJ2-1, with a tentative D call TRBD1 (6 bases). The source was CD4+ T cells from PBMCs cultured without peptide, collected before COVID-19 vaccination. This receptor was taken from a human donor who had a prior SARS-CoV-2 infection. CDR3 sequence (DNA): TGCGCCAGCAGCCGTTCACAGGGCGTATCCTACAATGAGCAGTTCTTC. This codes for CASSRSQGVSYNEQFF.